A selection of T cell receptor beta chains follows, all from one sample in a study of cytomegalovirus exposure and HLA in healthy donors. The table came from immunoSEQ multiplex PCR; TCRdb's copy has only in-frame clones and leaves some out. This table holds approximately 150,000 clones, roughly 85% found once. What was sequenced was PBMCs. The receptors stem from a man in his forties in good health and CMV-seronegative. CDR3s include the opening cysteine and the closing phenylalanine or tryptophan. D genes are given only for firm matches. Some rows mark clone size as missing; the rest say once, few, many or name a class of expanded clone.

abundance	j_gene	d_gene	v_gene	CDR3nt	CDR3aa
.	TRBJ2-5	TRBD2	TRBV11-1	TGTGCCAGCAGCTCAACTAGCGGGAGTGCAGAGACCCAGTACTTC	CASSSTSGSAETQYF
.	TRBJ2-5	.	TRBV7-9	TGTGCCAGCAGCTTAGACGGGGGAGGACAGGCCGAGGAGACCCAGTACTTC	CASSLDGGGQAEETQYF
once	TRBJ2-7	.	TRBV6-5	TGTGCCAGCAGAAAATCTTGGACAGCCTACGAGCAGTACTTC	CASRKSWTAYEQYF
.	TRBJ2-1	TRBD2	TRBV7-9	TGTTCCAGCAGCTCCCGAGCGGGAGAGACCTACAATGAGCAGTTCTTC	CSSSSRAGETYNEQFF
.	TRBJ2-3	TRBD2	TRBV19	TGTGCCAGTAGTATAAAAGCGGGAGTGGATACGCAGTATTTT	CASSIKAGVDTQYF
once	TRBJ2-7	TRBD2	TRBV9	TGTGCCAGCAGCGCCACCTGGACTAGCGGATACGAGCAGTACTTC	CASSATWTSGYEQYF
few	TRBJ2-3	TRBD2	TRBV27	TGTGCCAGCAGTTTAGTACCAGCGGGAGCAGATACGCAGTATTTT	CASSLVPAGADTQYF
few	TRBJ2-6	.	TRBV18	TGTGCCAGCTCACCTCCCGCCAGCACCTACGGGACTGGGGCCAACGTCCTGACTTTC	CASSPPASTYGTGANVLTF
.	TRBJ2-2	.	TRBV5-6	TGTGCCAGCAGCCAAGTAACAGGAGCGAACACCGGGGAGCTGTTTTTT	CASSQVTGANTGELFF
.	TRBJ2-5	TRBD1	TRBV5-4	TGTGCCAGCAGCTTGGTCCAGGGGGCGCGTGGGTCGGAGACCCAGTACTTC	CASSLVQGARGSETQYF
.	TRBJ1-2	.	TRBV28	TGTGCCAGCAGTTTATCGGCAGAGGGAGATAACTATGGCTACACCTTC	CASSLSAEGDNYGYTF
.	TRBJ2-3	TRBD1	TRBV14	TGTGCCAGCAGCCAAAGGACAGGGAATTCAGATACGCAGTATTTT	CASSQRTGNSDTQYF
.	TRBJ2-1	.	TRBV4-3	TGCGCCAGCAGCCCCCAGCGCAATGAGCAGTTCTTC	CASSPQRNEQFF
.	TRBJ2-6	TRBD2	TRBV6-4	TGTGCCAGCAGTGATTTGGGGGGGGGAAGGGCCAACGGCCTGACTTTC	CASSDLGGGRANGLTF
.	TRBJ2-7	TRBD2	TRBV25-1	TGTGCCAGCAGTCCCCAAGGACTAGCCTCGAAAGTATACGAGCAGTACTTC	CASSPQGLASKVYEQYF
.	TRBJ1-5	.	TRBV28	TGTGCCAGCAGTTTTGGGCCGACCCAGCATTTT	CASSFGPTQHF
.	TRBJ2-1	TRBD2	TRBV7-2	TGTGCCAGCAGCCCCTTCCCGCGGGGGAAGGATGAGCAGTTCTTC	CASSPFPRGKDEQFF
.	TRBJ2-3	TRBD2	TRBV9	TGTGCCAGCAACCGACTAGCGGGAGTGAGAGATACGCAGTATTTT	CASNRLAGVRDTQYF
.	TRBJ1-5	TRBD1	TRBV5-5	TGTGCCAGCAGCTTCATTCCAGGGGGCGGACAGCCCCAGCATTTT	CASSFIPGGGQPQHF
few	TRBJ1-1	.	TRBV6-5	TGTGCCAGCAGCCCCAATTCGAACACTGAAGCTTTCTTT	CASSPNSNTEAFF
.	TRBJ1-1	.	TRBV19	TGTGCCAGTATCCAGGGGTACGGCACTGAAGCTTTCTTT	CASIQGYGTEAFF
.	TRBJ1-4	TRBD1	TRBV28	TGTGCCAGCAGTTTGGCCAGGGACAGGGAAAAACTGTTTTTT	CASSLARDREKLFF
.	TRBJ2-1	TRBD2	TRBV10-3	TGTGCCATCCAGGCTAGCGGGGACTACAATGAGCAGTTCTTC	CAIQASGDYNEQFF
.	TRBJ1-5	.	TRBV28	TGTGCCAGCAGTCACAGTAGCAATCAGCCCCAGCATTTT	CASSHSSNQPQHF
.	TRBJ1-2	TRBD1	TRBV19	TGTGCCAGTAGTACGGGACAGCCGGCGATGGACTATGGCTACACCTTC	CASSTGQPAMDYGYTF
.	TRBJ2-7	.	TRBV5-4	TGTGCCAGCAGCCCCGGCGGATTTAACTCCTACGAGCAGTACTTC	CASSPGGFNSYEQYF
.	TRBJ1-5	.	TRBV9	TGTGCCAGCAGCCCCTCGGTGAGCCAGCCCCAGCATTTT	CASSPSVSQPQHF
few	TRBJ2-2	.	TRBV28	TGTGCCAGCAGTTTGCGGGGCGGCGGGGCAAACACCGGGGAGCTGTTTTTT	CASSLRGGGANTGELFF
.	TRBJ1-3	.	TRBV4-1	TGCGCCAGCAGCCAAGTGTATCGCGGAACTGGAAACACCATATATTTT	CASSQVYRGTGNTIYF
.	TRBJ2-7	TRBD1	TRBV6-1	TGTGCCAGCAGTGAGGACAGGGGCTACGAGCAGTACTTC	CASSEDRGYEQYF
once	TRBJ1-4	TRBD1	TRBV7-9	TGTGCCAGCAGCGAGGGACAGACAAATGAAAAACTGTTTTTT	CASSEGQTNEKLFF
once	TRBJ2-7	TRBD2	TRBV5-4	TGTGCCAGCAGCTCCCCTCGCGGGGGGATCACATCCTACGAGCAGTACTTC	CASSSPRGGITSYEQYF
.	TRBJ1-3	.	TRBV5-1	TGCGCCAGCAGCTTGTCAGGGGTGGGAAACACCATATATTTT	CASSLSGVGNTIYF
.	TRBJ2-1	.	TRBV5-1	TGCGCCAGTAAGGGGGGGTTAAGCTCCTACAATGAGCAGTTCTTC	CASKGGLSSYNEQFF
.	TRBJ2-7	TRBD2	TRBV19	TGTGCCAGTGGCGCTAGCGGCTACGAGCAGTACTTC	CASGASGYEQYF
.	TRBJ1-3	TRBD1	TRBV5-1	TGCGCCAGCAGCTGGGACAGACTATCTGGAAACACCATATATTTT	CASSWDRLSGNTIYF
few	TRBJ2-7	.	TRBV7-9	TGTTCCAGCAGCTTCTTAACGGGAGCGCGATCCTACGAGCAGTACTTC	CSSSFLTGARSYEQYF
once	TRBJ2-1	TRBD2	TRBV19	TGTGCCAGTACCCCCACGGGTCTAGCGGGTTCCCGGGGGTACAATGAGCAGTTCTTC	CASTPTGLAGSRGYNEQFF
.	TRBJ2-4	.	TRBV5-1	TGCGCCAGCTGCCCGGGACACCTAGCCAAAAACATTCAGTACTTC	CASCPGHLAKNIQYF
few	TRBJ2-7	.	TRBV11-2	TGTGCCAGCAGCTTAGGTCCGGTACGGCAGTACTTC	CASSLGPVRQYF
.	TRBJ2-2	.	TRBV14	TGTGCCAGCAGCCAACTATCAGGAGGAACCGGGGAGCTGTTTTTT	CASSQLSGGTGELFF
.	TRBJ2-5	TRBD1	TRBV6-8	TGTGCCAGCACTCGGGGGAGAGACAGGGGGCAAGAAATCGAAGAGACCCAGTACTTC	CASTRGRDRGQEIEETQYF
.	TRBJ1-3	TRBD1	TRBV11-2	TGTGCCAGCAGCACCTGGACAGGGCGCTCTGGAAACACCATATATTTT	CASSTWTGRSGNTIYF
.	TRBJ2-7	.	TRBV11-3	TGTGCCAGCAGCTTAGAAGGCCCCAGGGCGGCCGCCTACGAGCAGTACTTC	CASSLEGPRAAAYEQYF